This T cell receptor (beta chain) was identified during a study of early T cells in non-severe SARS-CoV-2 infection. TCRdb reprocessed the 5' RACE reads with MiXCR, giving one entry per CDR3 protein. Found here are around 93,000 distinct CDR3 sequences, about 12% of them singletons; the top ten hold around 4.3%. This clonotype was recorded once. This specimen was whole blood, taken at baseline. The TCR comes from an adult who was a healthcare worker with PCR-confirmed SARS-CoV-2 infection or an uninfected control (not recorded which).

Written as DNA, the CDR3 is TGTGCCAGCAGTTCCGGGGCAGGGGGCTACGAGCAGTACTTC. Translating gives CASSSGAGGYEQYF. The V and J genes are TRBV6-6 and TRBJ2-7; 7 bases are shared with TRBD1. This CDR3 comprises 14 residues. The ends lost 4 bases at V and 3 bases at J; junction bases unmatched: 6. CDR1 is MNHNY and CDR2 is SVGAGI in the germline V gene (reference sequence).